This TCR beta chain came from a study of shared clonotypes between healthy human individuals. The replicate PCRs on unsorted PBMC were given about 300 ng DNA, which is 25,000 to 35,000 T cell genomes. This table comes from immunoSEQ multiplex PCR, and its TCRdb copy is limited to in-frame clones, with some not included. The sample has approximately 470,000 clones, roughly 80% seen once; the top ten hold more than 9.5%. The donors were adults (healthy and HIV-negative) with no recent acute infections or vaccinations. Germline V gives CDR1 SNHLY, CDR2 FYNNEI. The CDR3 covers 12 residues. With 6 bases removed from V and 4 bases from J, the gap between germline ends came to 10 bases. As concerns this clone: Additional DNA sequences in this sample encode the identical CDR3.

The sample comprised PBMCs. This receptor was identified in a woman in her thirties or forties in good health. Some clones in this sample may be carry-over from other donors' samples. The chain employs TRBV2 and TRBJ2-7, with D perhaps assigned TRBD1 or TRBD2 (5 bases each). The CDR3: CASRGGGYEQYF. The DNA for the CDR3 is TGTGCCAGCAGGGGTGGGGGATACGAGCAGTACTTC.